This TCR beta chain derives from a study of regulatory T cells in long-lasting Graves disease. CDR3 length: 15 amino acids. CDR1 is SGDLS and CDR2 is YYNGEE in the germline V gene. TCR beta libraries were built with iRepertoire HTBI primers and Arm-PCR of CDR3 regions. TCRdb processed the multiplex PCR reads anew with MiXCR; each CDR3 protein has one entry. The sample includes roughly 500,000 distinct CDR3 sequences, roughly 23% of them seen just once. Whole-study findings and limits: TRBV28 was favored in persistent disease, as were TRBJ1-2 and TRBJ2-5.

As for this clonotype: Its antigen is still unknown.

Time point: persistent/refractory GD, antithyroid drugs over 5 years with positive TRAb. The TCR library was made from RNA extracted from PBMCs. From an endocrinology department in Xi'an, China, came the patients. The chain recombines TRBV9 with TRBJ2-5; 8 nucleotides agree with TRBD2. The end of the DNA aligns better with TRBJ2-7, so the J call may be wrong. Source: peripheral blood mononuclear cells (PBMCs), taken when the disease was refractory, from a patient treated with antithyroid drugs. The sequence came from a female donor with Graves disease. The CDR3 DNA follows: TGTGCCAGCAGCGGGGCTACTAGCGGAACCCACGAGCAGTACTTC. Its protein is CASSGATSGTHEQYF.